The TCR beta chain under discussion was sequenced for a study of blood T cell repertoires in COVID-19. Across the study: COVID-19 samples from acute and convalescent phases originated in the United States, Italy and Spain. The analysed material was cDNA or gDNA that came from T cells, B-cell-depleted T cells, or PBMCs.

With V trimmed by 1 base and J by 7 bases, 4 bases remained unmatched. CDR1 and CDR2 from the germline V gene are MNHNS and SASEGT. This CDR3 is built from 14 residues. Sequencing used immunoSEQ multiplex PCR; TCRdb keeps in-frame clones, though not all of them. The data show some 220,000 clones, with approximately 85% seen just once and 4.5% to 5.5% held by the top ten. The gene calls are TRBV6-1 and TRBJ1-2; 9 bases are shared with TRBD1. The source is a man in his forties or fifties with COVID-19, enrolled during active disease. The sample consisted of peripheral blood. The CDR3 DNA reads TGTGCCAGCAGTGAAGGGGGGACAGGGATTGGCTACACCTTC. Translation: CASSEGGTGIGYTF.